Below, 2 T cell receptor beta chains from the same sample are listed, as sequenced in a study of blood T cell repertoires in COVID-19. Here immunoSEQ multiplex PCR was the method, and the copy in TCRdb shows in-frame clones only, minus some. The profile shows around 230,000 clones, about 90% of them singletons. The sample comprised PBMCs or T cells enriched from blood (not recorded which). The receptors were sampled from a woman aged 40 to 55 with acute COVID-19.

This sequence joins TRBV19 and TRBJ2-3; 9 bases align to TRBD2. The CDR3 has 16 residues. Germline-derived CDR1 and CDR2 are LNHDA and SQIVND (reference sequence). V was clipped by 3 bases and J by 5 bases; unmatched bases: 9. The DNA for the CDR3 is TGTGCCAGTAGTATGCTGGCGGGAGGGCTTAGAGATACGCAGTATTTT. Its protein product is CASSMLAGGLRDTQYF.

This rearrangement joins TRBV30 to TRBJ1-5, with D hard to call. CDR1 and CDR2 from the germline V gene are GTSNPN and SVGIG (reference sequence). The V end lost 2 bases, the J end lost 6 bases, and 8 bases lay between the germline ends. CDR3 length: 12 residues. The CDR3 nucleotides are TGTGCCTGGAGTAAAGGGAGTCAGCCCCAGCATTTT. Translation: CAWSKGSQPQHF.